The clone carrying this T cell receptor beta chain was recorded many times. The data were obtained in a study of Graves' ophthalmopathy and Graves' hyperthyroidism. About the study: Peripheral blood sampling preceded any treatment and occurred at initial diagnosis.

The germline V and J ends were trimmed by 2 bases and 4 bases, with 6 bases remaining between them. The CDR3 is 13 amino acids. Germline V CDR1 and CDR2: KGHSH, LQKENI. Amplifying from RNA transcripts, the study obtained TCR beta CDR3 regions. First-round RT-PCR with HTBI primers preceded a second-round multiplex PCR. TCRdb reanalysed the multiplex PCR reads using MiXCR and keeps one entry per CDR3 protein. This sample carries about 400,000 distinct CDR3 sequences, approximately 16% of them seen once, and the ten largest clones take 1.6%. Isolation of PBMCs was performed using about 9.9 ml of fresh peripheral blood.

This sequence was found in a woman in her late teens or twenties with Graves' ophthalmopathy. The chain combines TRBV18 with TRBJ1-5; a possible D gene is TRBD1 (5 bases). The sample consisted of peripheral blood. The CDR3 nucleotides are TGTGCCAGCTCACCAGCAGGGAATCAGCCCCAGCATTTT. Residues: CASSPAGNQPQHF. Looking up the rest from reference TRBV18 and TRBJ1-5 gives the full variable domain: NAGVMQNPRHLVRRRGQEARLRCSPMKGHSHVYWYRQLPEEGLKFMVYLQKENIIDESGMPKERFSAEFPKEGPSILRIQQVVRGDSAAYFCASSPAGNQPQHFGDGTRLSIL.